This T cell receptor beta chain is drawn from a study of CD8+ T cells in alopecia areata. At the level of the study: Tofacitinib ran for 6 to 18 months before 6 months off drug. Whole-study findings and limits: Under tofacitinib, numerous expanded lesional clonotypes remained detectable in scalp and blood. Unlike in mice, where it was clearer, TCR sharing across patients was less clear, possibly HLA-related.

Regarding treatment: oral pan-JAK inhibitor, 5-10 mg twice daily. About this clone: Its target is not known.

RNA extraction was followed by reverse transcription into cDNA, which acted as the sequencing template. The protocol was immunoSEQ multiplex PCR, while the TCRdb copy is restricted to in-frame clones and leaves out a portion. The data contain hundreds of thousands of clones, about 62% of them singletons. The germline V gene encodes CDR1 KGHSH and CDR2 LQKENI. With V trimmed by 3 bases and J by 2 bases, 6 bases remained unmatched. The CDR3 is 16 amino acids. V usage is TRBV18 and J usage is TRBJ2-2, with 7 bases matching TRBD1. The sequence was collected from a human donor with alopecia areata. Sequenced here: CD4+ T cells sorted from blood, sampled at week 24, from a patient treated with tofacitinib. CDR3 sequence (DNA): TGTGCCAGCTCACCCCGACGGGACAGTAACACCGGGGAGCTGTTTTTT. It encodes CASSPRRDSNTGELFF.